This TCR beta chain was profiled in a study of blood T cells in healthy people across ages. Whole-study results and caveats: A strong correlation was seen between TCR beta diversity and naive T cell percentage. Aged donors had fewer naive CD4+ cells and lower diversity than long-lived donors.

Germline V gene data show CDR1 as SGHTA and CDR2 as FQGNSA. The CDR3 totals 17 residues. J lost 7 bases, V lost 1 base, and 12 bases had no gene match. Samples had at least 6 million PBMCs isolated from them. Remarks on this clonotype: Its specificity is not known.

Then a second PCR, running about 6 to 11 cycles, was carried out with a sample-barcoded 5' primer and a J-beta primer mix. Every sample produced at least 3 million CDR3-containing paired-end reads. Using its own MiXCR run on the 5' RACE reads, TCRdb lists one record per CDR3 protein. The sample holds hundreds of thousands of distinct CDR3 sequences; around 43% are singletons and the top ten take 25% to 35%. The TCR sequence derives from an older man in good health. The J gene is TRBJ2-2, the V gene TRBV7-2, with 7 nucleotides matching TRBD2. Sequenced sample: blood. This CDR3 reads CASSLEVGGSGGGELFF. The CDR3, as DNA: TGTGCCAGCAGCTTAGAAGTGGGCGGGAGTGGTGGCGGGGAGCTGTTTTTT.